The T cell receptor (beta chain) described here comes from a study of cytomegalovirus exposure and HLA in healthy donors. It was with 60 Vbeta and 13 Jbeta primers that the PCR ran. This table comes from immunoSEQ multiplex PCR, and its TCRdb copy is limited to in-frame clones, with some not included. Among under 200,000 clones listed, around 80% were seen once. This CDR3 is built from 14 residues. Germline-derived CDR1 and CDR2 are SGHTA and FQGNSA. V gave up 5 bases and J gave up 7 bases; unmatched junction bases: 7. The source is a woman in her twenties or thirties in good health and CMV-seropositive. The chain couples TRBV7-2 to TRBJ1-5; 8 bases map to TRBD1. The sequenced sample was PBMCs. For the CDR3, the DNA is TGTGCCAGCAGCCCAAGGACAGGGCGACAGCCCCAGCATTTT. It codes for CASSPRTGRQPQHF.